This TCR beta chain was identified in a study of cytomegalovirus exposure and HLA in healthy donors. Turning to the study itself: There were some 380 genotyped donors. Of these, 81% fell in the genetic ancestry cluster associated with self-reported Caucasian donors. Study findings and constraints: Excluded: some indistinguishable V segments such as TRBV6-2 and TRBV6-3. Accurate prediction of HLA-A and HLA-B alleles (for most subjects) was reportedly achieved from TCR beta sequences.

This CDR3 comprises 14 residues. V lost 1 base and J 3 bases, leaving 8 bases between the germline ends. Germline V lookup: CDR1 SGHNT, CDR2 YENEEA. The PCR was carried out with 60 Vbeta primers and 13 Jbeta primers. The protocol was immunoSEQ multiplex PCR, while the TCRdb copy is restricted to in-frame clones and leaves out a portion. The sample carries under 200,000 clones, around 63% recorded once. About this clone itself: Antigen specificity is unknown.

As for the donors, each was a healthy bone marrow donor. Material: PBMCs. The chain employs TRBV11-3 and TRBJ2-3; tentatively, D is TRBD2 (5 bases). The TCR sequence derives from a young woman in good health and CMV-seropositive. In DNA, the CDR3 is TGTGCCAGCAGCTTAGGACTAAATACAGATACGCAGTATTTT. Amino acid sequence: CASSLGLNTDTQYF. The complete variable domain, with remaining parts taken from reference TRBV11-3 and TRBJ2-3, reads EAGVVQSPRYKIIEKKQPVAFWCNPISGHNTLYWYLQNLGQGPELLIRYENEEAVDDSQLPKDRFSAERLKGVDSTLKIQPAELGDSAVYLCASSLGLNTDTQYFGPGTRLTVL.